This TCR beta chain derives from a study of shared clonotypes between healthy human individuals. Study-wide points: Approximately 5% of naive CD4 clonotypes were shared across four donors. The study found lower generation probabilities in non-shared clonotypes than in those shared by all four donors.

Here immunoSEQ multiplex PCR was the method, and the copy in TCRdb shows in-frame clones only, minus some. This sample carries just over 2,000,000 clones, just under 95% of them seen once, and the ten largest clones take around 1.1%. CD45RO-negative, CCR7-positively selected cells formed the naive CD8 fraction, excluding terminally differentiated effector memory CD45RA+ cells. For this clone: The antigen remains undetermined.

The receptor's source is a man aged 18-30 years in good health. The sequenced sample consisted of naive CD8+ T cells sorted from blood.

CDR3 sequence reads: CASSHLGQGSYQETQYF. CDR3 DNA: TGTGCCAGCAGCCACTTGGGGCAGGGGTCGTACCAAGAGACCCAGTACTTC. The chain has TRBV7-9 and TRBJ2-5; a possible D gene is TRBD1 (6 bases). The CDR3 covers 17 residues. V dropped 5 bases and J dropped 0 bases, with 19 bases sitting between them. CDR1 and CDR2 (germline): SEHNR, FQNEAQ (reference sequence).